This T cell receptor beta chain was sequenced in a study of blood T cells in healthy people across ages. Germline lookup yields CDR1 DFQATT and CDR2 SNEGSKA (reference sequence). This CDR3 contains 15 residues. V was pared by 6 bases and J by 2 bases, with 16 bases between. Primers used in a second PCR of roughly 6 to 11 cycles were a sample-barcoded 5' primer and a J-beta primer mix. Every single cDNA molecule received a tag from a template-switch adaptor with 12 random nucleotides. TCRdb redid the calling of the 5' RACE reads with MiXCR, one entry per CDR3 protein. Here the sample spans some 1.4 million distinct CDR3 sequences, 35% to 45% being singletons.

The gene calls are TRBV20-1 and TRBJ2-2; the D gene is possibly TRBD2 (6 bases). The TCR originated in a woman aged 18 to 35 in good health. The sample consisted of blood. This CDR3 reads CSAPWGGTNTGELFF. The CDR3 nucleotides are TGCAGTGCCCCATGGGGCGGGACTAACACCGGGGAGCTGTTTTTT.